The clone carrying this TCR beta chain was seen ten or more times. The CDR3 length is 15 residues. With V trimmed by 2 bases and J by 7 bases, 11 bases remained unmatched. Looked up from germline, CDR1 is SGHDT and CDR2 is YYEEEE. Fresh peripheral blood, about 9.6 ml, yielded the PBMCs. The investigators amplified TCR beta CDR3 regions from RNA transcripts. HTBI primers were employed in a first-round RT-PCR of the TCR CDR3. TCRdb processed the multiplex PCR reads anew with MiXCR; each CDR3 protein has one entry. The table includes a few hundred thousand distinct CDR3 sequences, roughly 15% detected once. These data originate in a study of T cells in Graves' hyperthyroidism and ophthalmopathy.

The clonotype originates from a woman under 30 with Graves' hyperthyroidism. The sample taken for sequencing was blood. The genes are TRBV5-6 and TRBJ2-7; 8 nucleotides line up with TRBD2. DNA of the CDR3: TGTGCCAGCAGCTTTCAGGCGGGGGGACCCCCGGAGCAGTACTTC. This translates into CASSFQAGGPPEQYF.